The clone carrying this T cell receptor (beta chain) showed up just a few times. Antigen: not known. This CDR3 spans 14 amino acids. V dropped 1 base and J dropped 2 bases, with 10 bases sitting between them. Germline CDR1 reads DFQATT; CDR2 reads SNEGSKA (reference sequence). Using constant-segment primers, 5'RACE produced TCR alpha and TCR beta cDNA libraries carrying sample barcodes and UMIs. A single record per CDR3 protein comes from TCRdb applying MiXCR to the 5' RACE reads. The data hold approximately 51,000 distinct CDR3 sequences, with over 9% observed a single time. This entry belongs to a study of T-cell memory formation after mild COVID-19. Study-level points and caveats: A subset of responding clones appeared in pre-infection memory, suggesting cross-reactive memory joined. Later expanders leaned toward CD4+, whereas clones contracting from day 15 to 85 were balanced CD4/CD8.

This chain uses TRBV20-1 with TRBJ2-3; D unclear. The TCR originated in an adult woman who had mild COVID-19 (a few samples of this study predate the infection). Cell type and time point are not known. Sequenced sample: PBMCs or a T cell subset sorted from them (not recorded which). The CDR3 DNA reads TGCAGTGCTAGAGCCGGGTTGTCCACAGATACGCAGTATTTT. Its protein product is CSARAGLSTDTQYF.